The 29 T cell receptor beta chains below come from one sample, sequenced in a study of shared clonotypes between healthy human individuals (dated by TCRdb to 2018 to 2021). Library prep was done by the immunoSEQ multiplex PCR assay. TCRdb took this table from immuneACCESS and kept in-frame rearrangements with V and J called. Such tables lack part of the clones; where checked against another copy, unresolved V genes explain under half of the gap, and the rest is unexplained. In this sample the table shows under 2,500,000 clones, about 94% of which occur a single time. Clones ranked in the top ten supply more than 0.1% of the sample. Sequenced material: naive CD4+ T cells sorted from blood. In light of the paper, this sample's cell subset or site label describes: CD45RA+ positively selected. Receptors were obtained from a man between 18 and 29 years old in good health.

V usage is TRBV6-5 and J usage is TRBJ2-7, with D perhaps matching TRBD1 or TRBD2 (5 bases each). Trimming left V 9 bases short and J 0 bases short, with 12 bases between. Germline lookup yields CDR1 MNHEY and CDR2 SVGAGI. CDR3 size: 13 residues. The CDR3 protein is CASKGTDSYEQYF. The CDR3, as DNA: TGTGCCAGTAAAGGGACGGACTCCTACGAGCAGTACTTC.

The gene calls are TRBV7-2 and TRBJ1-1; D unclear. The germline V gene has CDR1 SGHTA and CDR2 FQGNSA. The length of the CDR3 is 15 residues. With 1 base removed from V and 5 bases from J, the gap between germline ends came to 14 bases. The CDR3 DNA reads TGTGCCAGCAGCTTAGTTCTGATGGGAGGGACTGAAGCTTTCTTT. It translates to CASSLVLMGGTEAFF.

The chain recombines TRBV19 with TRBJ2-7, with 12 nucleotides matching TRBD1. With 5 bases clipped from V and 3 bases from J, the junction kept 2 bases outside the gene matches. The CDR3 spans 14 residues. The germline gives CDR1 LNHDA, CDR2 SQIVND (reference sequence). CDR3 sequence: CASSGTGGIYEQYF. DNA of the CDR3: TGTGCCAGTAGTGGGACAGGGGGCATCTACGAGCAGTACTTC.

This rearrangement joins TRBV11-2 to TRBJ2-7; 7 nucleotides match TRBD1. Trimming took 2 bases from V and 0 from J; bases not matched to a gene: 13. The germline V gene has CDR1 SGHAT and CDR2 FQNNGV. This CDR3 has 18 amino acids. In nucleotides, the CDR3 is TGTGCCAGCAGCTTAAGGACCCTTACAGGGGTCAACTCCTACGAGCAGTACTTC. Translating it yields CASSLRTLTGVNSYEQYF.

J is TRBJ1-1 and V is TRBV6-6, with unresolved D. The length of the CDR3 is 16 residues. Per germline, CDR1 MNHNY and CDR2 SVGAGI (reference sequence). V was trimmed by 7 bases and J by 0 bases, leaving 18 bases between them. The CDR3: CASTYGPGYMNTEAFF. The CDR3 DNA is TGTGCCAGCACCTACGGACCAGGATACATGAACACTGAAGCTTTCTTT.

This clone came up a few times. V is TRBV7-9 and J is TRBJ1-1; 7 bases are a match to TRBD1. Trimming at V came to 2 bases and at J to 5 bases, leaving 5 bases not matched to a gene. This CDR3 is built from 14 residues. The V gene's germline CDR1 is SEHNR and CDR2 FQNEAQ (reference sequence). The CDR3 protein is CASSLHQGETEAFF. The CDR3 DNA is TGTGCCAGCAGCTTACACCAGGGGGAAACTGAAGCTTTCTTT.

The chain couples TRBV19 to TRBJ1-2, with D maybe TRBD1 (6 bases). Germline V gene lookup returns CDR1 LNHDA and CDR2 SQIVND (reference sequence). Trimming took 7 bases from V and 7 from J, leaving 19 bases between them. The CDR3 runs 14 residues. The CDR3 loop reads CASTTTFGGLGYTF. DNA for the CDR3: TGTGCCAGTACTACTACGTTTGGGGGGCTTGGCTACACCTTC.

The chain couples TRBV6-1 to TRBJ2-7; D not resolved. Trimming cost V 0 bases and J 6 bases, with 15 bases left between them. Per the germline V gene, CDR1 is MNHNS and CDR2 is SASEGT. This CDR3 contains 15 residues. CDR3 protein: CASSEALEIRAEQYF. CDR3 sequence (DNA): TGTGCCAGCAGTGAAGCGCTGGAGATCCGAGCCGAGCAGTACTTC.

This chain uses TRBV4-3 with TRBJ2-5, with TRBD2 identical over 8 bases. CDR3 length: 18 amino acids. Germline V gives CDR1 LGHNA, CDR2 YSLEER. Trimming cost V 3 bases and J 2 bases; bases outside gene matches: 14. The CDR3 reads CASSQEAWGTRKQETQYF. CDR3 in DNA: TGCGCCAGCAGCCAGGAGGCCTGGGGGACTAGAAAACAAGAGACCCAGTACTTC.

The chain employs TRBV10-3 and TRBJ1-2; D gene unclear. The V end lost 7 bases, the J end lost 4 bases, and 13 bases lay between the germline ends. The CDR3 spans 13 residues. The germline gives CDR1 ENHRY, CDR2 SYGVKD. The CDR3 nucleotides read TGTGCCATCAATGGACGAGATTCCTATGGCTACACCTTC. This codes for CAINGRDSYGYTF.

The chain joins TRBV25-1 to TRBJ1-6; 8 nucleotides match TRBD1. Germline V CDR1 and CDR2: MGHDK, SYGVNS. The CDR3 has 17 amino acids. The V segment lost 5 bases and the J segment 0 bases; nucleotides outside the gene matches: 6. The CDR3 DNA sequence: TGTGCCAGCAGTTCGGGACAGGCAAGCTCCTATAATTCACCCCTCCACTTT. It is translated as CASSSGQASSYNSPLHF.

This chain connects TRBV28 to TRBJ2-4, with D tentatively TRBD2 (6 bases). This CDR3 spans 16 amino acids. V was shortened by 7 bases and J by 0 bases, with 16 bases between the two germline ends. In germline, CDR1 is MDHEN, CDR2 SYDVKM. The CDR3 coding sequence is TGTGCCAGCAACTCTCCCGGGGGTCTAGCCAAAAACATTCAGTACTTC. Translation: CASNSPGGLAKNIQYF. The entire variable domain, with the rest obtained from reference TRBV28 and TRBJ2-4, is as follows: DVKVTQSSRYLVKRTGEKVFLECVQDMDHENMFWYRQDPGLGLRLIYFSYDVKMKEKGDIPEGYSVSREKKERFSLILESASTNQTSMYLCASNSPGGLAKNIQYFGAGTRLSVL.

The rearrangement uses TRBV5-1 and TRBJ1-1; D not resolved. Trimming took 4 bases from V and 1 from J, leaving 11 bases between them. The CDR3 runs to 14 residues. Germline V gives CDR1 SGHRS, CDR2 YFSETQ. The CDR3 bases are TGCGCCAGCAGCCCCGGGCATGGGAACACTGAAGCTTTCTTT. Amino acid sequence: CASSPGHGNTEAFF.

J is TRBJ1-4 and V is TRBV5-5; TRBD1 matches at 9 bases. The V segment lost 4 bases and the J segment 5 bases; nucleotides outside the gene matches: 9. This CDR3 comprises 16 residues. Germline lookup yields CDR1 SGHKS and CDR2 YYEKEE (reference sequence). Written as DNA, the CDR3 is TGTGCCAGCAGCCCCGGGACAGGGAAGGGGAATGAAAAACTGTTTTTT. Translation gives CASSPGTGKGNEKLFF.

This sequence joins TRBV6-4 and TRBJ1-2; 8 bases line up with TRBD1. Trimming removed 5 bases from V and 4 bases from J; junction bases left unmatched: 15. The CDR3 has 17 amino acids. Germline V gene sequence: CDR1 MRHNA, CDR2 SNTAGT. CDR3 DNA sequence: TGTGCCAGCAGTACCTCGGCGACAGGGGCTCGGGTCTATGGCTACACCTTC. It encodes CASSTSATGARVYGYTF.

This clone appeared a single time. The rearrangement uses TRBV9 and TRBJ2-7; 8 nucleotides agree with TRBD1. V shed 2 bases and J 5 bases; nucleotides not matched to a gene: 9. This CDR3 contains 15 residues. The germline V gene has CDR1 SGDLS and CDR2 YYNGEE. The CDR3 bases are TGTGCCAGCAGCGTCGAAAGGACAGGGCGGGACGAGCAGTACTTC. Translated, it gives CASSVERTGRDEQYF.

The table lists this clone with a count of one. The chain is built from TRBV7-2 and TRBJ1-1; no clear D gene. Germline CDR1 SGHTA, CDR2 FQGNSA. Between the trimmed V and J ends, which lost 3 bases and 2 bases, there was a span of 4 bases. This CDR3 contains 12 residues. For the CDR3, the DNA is TGTGCCAGCAGCTTCCTAAACACTGAAGCTTTCTTT. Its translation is CASSFLNTEAFF. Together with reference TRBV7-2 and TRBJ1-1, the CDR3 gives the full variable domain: GAGVSQSPSNKVTEKGKDVELRCDPISGHTALYWYRQSLGQGLEFLIYFQGNSAPDKSGLPSDRFSAERTGGSVSTLTIQRTQQEDSAVYLCASSFLNTEAFFGQGTRLTVV.

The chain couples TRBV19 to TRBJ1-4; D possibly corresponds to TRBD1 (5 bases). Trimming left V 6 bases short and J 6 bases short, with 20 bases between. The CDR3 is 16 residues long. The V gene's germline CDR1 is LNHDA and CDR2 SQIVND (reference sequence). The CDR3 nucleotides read TGTGCCAGTAGCCGGCTAAGTATACGACAGTATGAAAAACTGTTTTTT. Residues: CASSRLSIRQYEKLFF.

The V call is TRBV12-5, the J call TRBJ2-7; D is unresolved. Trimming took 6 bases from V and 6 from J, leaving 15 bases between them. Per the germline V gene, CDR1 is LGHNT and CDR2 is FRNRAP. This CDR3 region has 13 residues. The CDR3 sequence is CASGLAVFAEQYF. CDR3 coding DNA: TGTGCTAGTGGCTTAGCCGTTTTCGCCGAGCAGTACTTC.

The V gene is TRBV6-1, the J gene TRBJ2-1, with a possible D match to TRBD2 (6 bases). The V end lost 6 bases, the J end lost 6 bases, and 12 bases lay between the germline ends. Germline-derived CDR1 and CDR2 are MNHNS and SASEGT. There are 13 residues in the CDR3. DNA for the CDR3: TGTGCCAGCAGAGGGACGACTAGCAATGAGCAGTTCTTC. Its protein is CASRGTTSNEQFF.

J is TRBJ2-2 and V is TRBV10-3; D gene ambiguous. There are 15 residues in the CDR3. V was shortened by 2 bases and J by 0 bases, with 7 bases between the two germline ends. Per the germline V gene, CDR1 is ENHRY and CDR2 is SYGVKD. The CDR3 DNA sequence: TGTGCCATCAGTGAGGATCCCGCGAACACCGGGGAGCTGTTTTTT. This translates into CAISEDPANTGELFF.

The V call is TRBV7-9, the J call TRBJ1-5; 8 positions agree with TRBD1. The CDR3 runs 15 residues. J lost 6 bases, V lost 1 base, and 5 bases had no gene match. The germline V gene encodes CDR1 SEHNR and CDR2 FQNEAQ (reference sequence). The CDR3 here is CASSLGQGAFQPQHF. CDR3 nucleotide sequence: TGTGCCAGCAGCTTAGGCCAGGGGGCCTTTCAGCCCCAGCATTTT.

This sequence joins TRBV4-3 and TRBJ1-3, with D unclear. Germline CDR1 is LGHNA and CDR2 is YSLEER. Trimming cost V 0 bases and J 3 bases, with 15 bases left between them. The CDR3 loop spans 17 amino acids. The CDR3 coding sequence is TGCGCCAGCAGCCAAGATTCCGCGGGGAAGAATGGAAACACCATATATTTT. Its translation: CASSQDSAGKNGNTIYF.

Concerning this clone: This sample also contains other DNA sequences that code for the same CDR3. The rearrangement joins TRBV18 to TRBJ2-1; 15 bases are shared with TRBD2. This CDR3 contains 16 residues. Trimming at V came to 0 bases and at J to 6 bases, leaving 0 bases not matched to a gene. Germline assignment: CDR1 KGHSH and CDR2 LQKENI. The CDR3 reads CASSPPGLAGGNEQFF. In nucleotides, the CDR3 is TGTGCCAGCTCACCACCGGGACTAGCGGGGGGCAATGAGCAGTTCTTC.

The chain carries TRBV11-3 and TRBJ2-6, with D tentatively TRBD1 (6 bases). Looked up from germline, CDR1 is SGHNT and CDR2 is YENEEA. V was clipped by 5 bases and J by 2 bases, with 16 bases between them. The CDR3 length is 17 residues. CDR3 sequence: CASSPNYRDPGANVLTF. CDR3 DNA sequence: TGTGCCAGCAGCCCCAACTACAGGGACCCTGGGGCCAACGTCCTGACTTTC.

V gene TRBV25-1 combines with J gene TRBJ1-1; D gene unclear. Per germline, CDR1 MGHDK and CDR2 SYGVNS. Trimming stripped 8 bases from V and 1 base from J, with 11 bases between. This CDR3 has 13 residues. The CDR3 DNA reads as TGTGCCAGCTCAAGGAAGAGGAACACTGAAGCTTTCTTT. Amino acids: CASSRKRNTEAFF.

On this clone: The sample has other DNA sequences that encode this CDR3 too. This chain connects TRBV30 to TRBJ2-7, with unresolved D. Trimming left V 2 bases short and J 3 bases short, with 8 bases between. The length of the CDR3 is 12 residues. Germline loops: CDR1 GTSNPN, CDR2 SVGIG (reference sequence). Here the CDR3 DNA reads TGTGCCTGGAGTCTGGCTAGCTACGAGCAGTACTTC. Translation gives CAWSLASYEQYF.

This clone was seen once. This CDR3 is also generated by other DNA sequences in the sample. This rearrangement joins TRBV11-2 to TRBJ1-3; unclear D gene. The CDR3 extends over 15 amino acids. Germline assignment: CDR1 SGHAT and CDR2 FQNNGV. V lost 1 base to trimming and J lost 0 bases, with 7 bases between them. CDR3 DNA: TGTGCCAGCAGCTTAGGAGCCAGCTCTGGAAACACCATATATTTT. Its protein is CASSLGASSGNTIYF.

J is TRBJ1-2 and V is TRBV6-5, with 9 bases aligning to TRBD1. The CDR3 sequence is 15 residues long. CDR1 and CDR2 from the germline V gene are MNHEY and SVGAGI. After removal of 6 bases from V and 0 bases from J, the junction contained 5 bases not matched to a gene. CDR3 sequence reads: CASRRGTGPNYGYTF. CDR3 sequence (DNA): TGTGCCAGCAGACGGGGGACAGGGCCTAACTATGGCTACACCTTC.